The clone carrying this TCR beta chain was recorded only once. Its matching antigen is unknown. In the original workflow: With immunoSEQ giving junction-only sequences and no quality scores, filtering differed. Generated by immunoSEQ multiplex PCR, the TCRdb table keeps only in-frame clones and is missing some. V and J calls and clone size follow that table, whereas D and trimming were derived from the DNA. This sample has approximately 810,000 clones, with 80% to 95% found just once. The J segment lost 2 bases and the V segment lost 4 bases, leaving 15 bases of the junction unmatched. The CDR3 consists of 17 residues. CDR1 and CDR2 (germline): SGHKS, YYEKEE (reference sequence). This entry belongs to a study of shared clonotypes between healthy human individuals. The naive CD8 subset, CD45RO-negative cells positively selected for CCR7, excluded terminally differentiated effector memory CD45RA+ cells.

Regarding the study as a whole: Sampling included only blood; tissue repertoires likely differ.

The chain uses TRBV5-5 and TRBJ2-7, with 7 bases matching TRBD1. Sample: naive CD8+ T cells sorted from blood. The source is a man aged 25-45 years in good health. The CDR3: CASSAGRDSLSPYEQYF. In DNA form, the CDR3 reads TGTGCCAGCAGCGCCGGAAGGGACAGTTTATCTCCCTACGAGCAGTACTTC.